This TCR beta chain was sequenced during a study of blood T cell repertoires in COVID-19. Overall study: COVID-19 samples collected from the United States, Italy and Spain covered acute and convalescent phases. PBMCs, B-cell-depleted T cells, or T cells were the source of the cDNA or gDNA that made up the material.

In the authors' workflow: For nucleated cells, counts were estimated from reference gene primer amplification. Using immunoSEQ multiplex PCR, the repertoire was profiled, and TCRdb retains in-frame clones only, with some absent. D and trimming were read from the DNA, whereas the V and J calls and clone size are those reported in that table. The sample consists of 200,000 to 250,000 clones, approximately 82% of them appearing once. The V gene end was trimmed by 0 bases and the J gene end by 4 bases; junction bases not matched to a gene: 4. The CDR3 runs to 16 residues. In germline, CDR1 is SGHTA, CDR2 FQGNSA.

The sequencing input was peripheral blood. The clonotype was recovered from a woman aged 80 or over with acute or convalescent COVID-19. The rearrangement links TRBV7-2 to TRBJ2-3; 10 bases map to TRBD2. This CDR3 is CASSLASGGASDTQYF. CDR3 nucleotides: TGTGCCAGCAGCTTAGCGAGCGGGGGGGCGTCAGATACGCAGTATTTT.